The present TCR beta chain was sequenced within a study of blood T cells in healthy people across ages. In the case of this clonotype: The antigen is undetermined. One end of the junction varies from germline; a read error may be responsible.

Study findings and constraints: The percentage of naive T cells correlated strongly with TCR beta diversity. The recorded TCR beta diversity per million T cells decreased in a roughly linear manner with age.

A J-beta primer mix and a sample-barcoded 5' primer were used in a second PCR of roughly 7 to 12 cycles. Each single sample gave us at least 2.5 million CDR3-containing paired-end reads. TCRdb analysed the 5' RACE reads with MiXCR anew, one entry per CDR3 protein. This table holds about 780,000 distinct CDR3 sequences, around 45% found once. Germline V lookup: CDR1 SEHNR, CDR2 FQNEAQ (reference sequence). This CDR3 spans 16 amino acids. At least 5.5 micrograms of total RNA were extracted per sample. This receptor was identified in a man older than 75 in good health. Sequencing used blood. The J gene is TRBJ2-1, the V gene TRBV7-9, with D maybe TRBD2 (6 bases). The CDR3: CTSSLGYGRLGNEQFF. CDR3 nucleotides: TGTACCAGCAGCTTAGGTTATGGGAGGCTGGGCAATGAGCAGTTCTTC.